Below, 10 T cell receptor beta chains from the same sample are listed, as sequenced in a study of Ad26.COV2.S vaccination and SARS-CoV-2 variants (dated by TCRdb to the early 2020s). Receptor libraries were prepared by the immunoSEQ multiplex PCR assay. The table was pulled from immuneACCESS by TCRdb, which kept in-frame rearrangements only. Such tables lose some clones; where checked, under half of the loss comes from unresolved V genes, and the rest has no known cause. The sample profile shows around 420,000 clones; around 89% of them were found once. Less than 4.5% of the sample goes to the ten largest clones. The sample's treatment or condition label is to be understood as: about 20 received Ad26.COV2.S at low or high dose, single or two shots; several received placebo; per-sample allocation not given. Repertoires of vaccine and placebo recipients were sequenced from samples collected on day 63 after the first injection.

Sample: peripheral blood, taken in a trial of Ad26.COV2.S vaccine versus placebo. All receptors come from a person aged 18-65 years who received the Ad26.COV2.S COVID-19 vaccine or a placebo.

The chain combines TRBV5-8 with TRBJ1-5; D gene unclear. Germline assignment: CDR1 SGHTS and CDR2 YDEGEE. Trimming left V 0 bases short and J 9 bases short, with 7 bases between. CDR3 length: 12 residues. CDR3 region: CASSLVGRPQHF. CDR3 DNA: TGTGCCAGCAGCTTGGTCGGACGGCCCCAGCATTTT. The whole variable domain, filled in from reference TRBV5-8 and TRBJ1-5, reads EAGVTQSPTHLIKTRGQQATLRCSPISGHTSVYWYQQALGLGLQFLLWYDEGEERNRGNFPPRFSGRQFPNYSSELNVNALELEDSALYLCASSLVGRPQHFGDGTRLSIL.

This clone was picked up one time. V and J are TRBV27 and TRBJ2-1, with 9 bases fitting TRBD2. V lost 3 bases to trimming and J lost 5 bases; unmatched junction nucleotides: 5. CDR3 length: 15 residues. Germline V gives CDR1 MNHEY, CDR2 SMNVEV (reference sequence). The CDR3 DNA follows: TGTGCCAGCAGTTTGGGGTCTAGCGGGAACAATGAGCAGTTCTTC. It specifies CASSLGSSGNNEQFF.

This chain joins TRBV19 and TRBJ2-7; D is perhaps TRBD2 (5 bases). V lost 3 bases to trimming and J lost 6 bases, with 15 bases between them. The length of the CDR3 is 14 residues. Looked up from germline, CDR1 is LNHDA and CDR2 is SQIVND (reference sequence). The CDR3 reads CASSINSGESEQYF. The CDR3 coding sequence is TGTGCCAGTAGTATCAACTCCGGGGAATCCGAGCAGTACTTC.

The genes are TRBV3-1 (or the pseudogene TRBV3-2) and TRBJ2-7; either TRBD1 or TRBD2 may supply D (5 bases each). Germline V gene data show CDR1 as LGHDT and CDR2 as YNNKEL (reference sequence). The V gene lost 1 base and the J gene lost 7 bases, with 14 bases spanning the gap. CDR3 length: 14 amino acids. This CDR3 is CASSQGRREKEQYF. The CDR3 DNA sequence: TGTGCCAGCAGCCAAGGTCGCAGGGAGAAGGAGCAGTACTTC.

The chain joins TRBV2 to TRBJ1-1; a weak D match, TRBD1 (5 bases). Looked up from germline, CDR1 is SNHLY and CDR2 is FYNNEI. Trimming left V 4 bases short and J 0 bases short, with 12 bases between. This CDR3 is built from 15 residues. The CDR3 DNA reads TGTGCCAGCAGTGTCATAGGGGAAATGAACACTGAAGCTTTCTTT. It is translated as CASSVIGEMNTEAFF. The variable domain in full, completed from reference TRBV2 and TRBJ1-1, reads EPEVTQTPSHQVTQMGQEVILRCVPISNHLYFYWYRQILGQKVEFLVSFYNNEISEKSEIFDDQFSVERPDGSNFTLKIRSTKLEDSAMYFCASSVIGEMNTEAFFGQGTRLTVV.

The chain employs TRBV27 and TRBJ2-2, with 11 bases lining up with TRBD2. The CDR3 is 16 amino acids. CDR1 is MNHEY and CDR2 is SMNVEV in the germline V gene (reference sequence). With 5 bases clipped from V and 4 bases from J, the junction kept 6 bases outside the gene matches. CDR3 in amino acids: CASSPTSGGLTGELFF. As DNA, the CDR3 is TGTGCCAGCAGTCCCACTAGCGGGGGCCTCACCGGGGAGCTGTTTTTT.

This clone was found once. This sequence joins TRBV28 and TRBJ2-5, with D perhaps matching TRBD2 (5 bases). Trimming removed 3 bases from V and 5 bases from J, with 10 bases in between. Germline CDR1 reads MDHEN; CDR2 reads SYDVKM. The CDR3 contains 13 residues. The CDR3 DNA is TGTGCCAGCAGTTTTATAGCGAGTGAGACCCAGTACTTC. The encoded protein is CASSFIASETQYF.

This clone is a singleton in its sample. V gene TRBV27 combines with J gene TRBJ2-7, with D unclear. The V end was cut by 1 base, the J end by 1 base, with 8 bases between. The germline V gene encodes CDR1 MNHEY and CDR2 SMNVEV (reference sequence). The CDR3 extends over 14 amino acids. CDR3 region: CASSLLPSSYEQYF. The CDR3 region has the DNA TGTGCCAGCAGTTTATTACCTAGTTCCTACGAGCAGTACTTC.

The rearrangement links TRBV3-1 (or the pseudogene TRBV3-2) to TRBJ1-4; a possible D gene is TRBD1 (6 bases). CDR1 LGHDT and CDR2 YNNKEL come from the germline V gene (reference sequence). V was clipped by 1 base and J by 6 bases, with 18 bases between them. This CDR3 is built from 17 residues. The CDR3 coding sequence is TGTGCCAGCAGCCAAGGTAAACAGGGATTGGTGGATGAAAAACTGTTTTTT. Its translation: CASSQGKQGLVDEKLFF.

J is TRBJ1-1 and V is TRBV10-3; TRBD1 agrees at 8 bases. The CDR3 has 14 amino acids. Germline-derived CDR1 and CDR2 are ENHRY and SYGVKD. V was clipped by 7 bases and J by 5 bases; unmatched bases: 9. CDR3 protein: CAITRQGTGTEAFF. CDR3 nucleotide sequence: TGTGCCATCACCCGACAGGGGACGGGTACTGAAGCTTTCTTT.